This TCR beta chain stems from a study of blood T cell repertoires in COVID-19. Overall study: The study drew acute and convalescent COVID-19 samples from the United States, Italy and Spain. T cells, B-cell-depleted T cells, or PBMCs supplied cDNA or gDNA.

In the authors' methods: Reference gene primer amplification gave estimated nucleated cell counts. Using immunoSEQ multiplex PCR, the repertoire was profiled, and TCRdb retains in-frame clones only, with some absent. V, J and clone size derive from that table, while D and trimming were established from the DNA sequence. There are some 97,000 clones in the sample; about 80% occur only once, and roughly an eighth lies in the top ten. V lost 5 bases and J lost 5, with 18 bases in between. The CDR3 sequence is 15 residues long. The V gene's germline CDR1 is MNHEY and CDR2 SMNVEV (reference sequence). The receptor's source is a woman aged 65 to 85 with acute or convalescent COVID-19. The chain recombines TRBV27 with TRBJ2-5; weak D call: TRBD2 (5 bases). Sequencing input: peripheral blood. The CDR3 region is CASSPTLVSFETQYF. CDR3 DNA: TGTGCCAGCAGTCCGACACTAGTATCCTTCGAGACCCAGTACTTC.